This passage covers 13 T cell receptor beta chains from one sample sequenced in a study of T cell responses to AZD1222 COVID-19 vaccine. Repertoires were generated with immunoSEQ multiplex PCR, while TCRdb's copy carries only in-frame clones and drops some. The data contain 26,000 or so clones, around 93% of them singletons. The sequencing used peripheral blood, collected 28 days after the second AZD1222 dose. The receptors were sampled from an adult who received the AZD1222 COVID-19 vaccine.

The chain couples TRBV4-1 to TRBJ2-7, with 12 bases lining up with TRBD2. The CDR3 extends over 15 amino acids. V gave up 2 bases and J gave up 3 bases; unmatched junction bases: 2. The germline gives CDR1 MGHRA, CDR2 YSYEKL. The CDR3 here is CASSQPTSGSYEQYF. DNA of the CDR3: TGCGCCAGCAGCCAACCGACTAGCGGGAGCTACGAGCAGTACTTC.

This chain joins TRBV7-8 and TRBJ1-5; D not certain. Between the trimmed V and J ends, which lost 3 bases and 6 bases, there was a span of 6 bases. The CDR3 spans 12 residues. CDR1 and CDR2 (germline): SGHVS, FQNEAQ. Here the CDR3 reads CASSFVGQPQHF. The CDR3 region has the DNA TGTGCCAGCAGCTTCGTCGGTCAGCCCCAGCATTTT.

The chain recombines TRBV5-8 with TRBJ1-2; 10 bases align to TRBD1. This CDR3 region has 14 residues. CDR1 is SGHTS, CDR2 YDEGEE, per germline. J gave up 8 bases and V 3 bases, and 7 bases lay outside the gene matches. The CDR3 DNA follows: TGTGCCAGCAGCTCGGGACAGGGGTCCCTGGGCTACACCTTC. It encodes CASSSGQGSLGYTF. The whole variable domain, remainder taken from reference TRBV5-8 and TRBJ1-2, is EAGVTQSPTHLIKTRGQQATLRCSPISGHTSVYWYQQALGLGLQFLLWYDEGEERNRGNFPPRFSGRQFPNYSSELNVNALELEDSALYLCASSSGQGSLGYTFGSGTRLTVV.

This clone was detected only a few times. The rearrangement uses TRBV13 and TRBJ2-7; the match to TRBD2 covers 7 bases. Germline V CDR1 and CDR2: PRHDT, FYEKMQ (reference sequence). This CDR3 is built from 12 residues. The V segment lost 4 bases and the J segment 6 bases; nucleotides outside the gene matches: 3. The CDR3 region is CASSSTGGEQYF. The CDR3 DNA reads as TGTGCCAGCAGCTCCACGGGAGGCGAGCAGTACTTC.

The chain couples TRBV6-4 to TRBJ1-1; no definite D call. V was shortened by 9 bases and J by 1 base, with 15 bases between the two germline ends. The CDR3 sequence is 14 residues long. From germline, CDR1 is MRHNA and CDR2 SNTAGT. The CDR3 bases are TGTGCCAGTCGGAGCAGGCCGTCGAACACTGAAGCTTTCTTT. Translated, it gives CASRSRPSNTEAFF.

The chain uses TRBV11-2 and TRBJ2-5; TRBD1 aligns across 9 bases. The V gene's germline CDR1 is SGHAT and CDR2 FQNNGV. The CDR3 runs to 17 residues. The V and J ends lost 2 bases and 5 bases, in that order; junction bases with no gene match: 12. The CDR3 DNA sequence: TGTGCCAGCAGCTTAAGGTTGCCGACAGGGGGTCTGGAGACCCAGTACTTC. This encodes CASSLRLPTGGLETQYF.

V is TRBV4-3 and J is TRBJ1-3, with D hard to call. Germline CDR1 is LGHNA and CDR2 is YSLEER. This CDR3 is built from 13 residues. The germline V and J ends were trimmed by 5 bases and 2 bases, with 7 bases remaining between them. CDR3: CASSAEPGNTIYF. The CDR3 bases are TGCGCCAGCAGCGCAGAACCTGGAAACACCATATATTTT.

The CDR3, as DNA: TGTGCCTGGAGTGTACGCGGGAGGGAACTGTTTTTT. Protein: CAWSVRGRELFF. The V call is TRBV30, the J call TRBJ1-4; the D is unclear. Germline CDR1 is GTSNPN and CDR2 is SVGIG (reference sequence). This CDR3 contains 12 residues. The ends were cut back, 0 bases at V and 12 bases at J, with 11 bases in the middle.

The V gene is TRBV2, the J gene TRBJ1-1; D ambiguous. This CDR3 has 12 amino acids. V was shortened by 4 bases and J by 1 base, with 4 bases between the two germline ends. Germline V gene data show CDR1 as SNHLY and CDR2 as FYNNEI. For the CDR3, the DNA is TGTGCCAGCAGTGTACCGAACACTGAAGCTTTCTTT. It translates to CASSVPNTEAFF. Based on the CDR3 plus reference TRBV2 and TRBJ1-1, the full variable domain is EPEVTQTPSHQVTQMGQEVILRCVPISNHLYFYWYRQILGQKVEFLVSFYNNEISEKSEIFDDQFSVERPDGSNFTLKIRSTKLEDSAMYFCASSVPNTEAFFGQGTRLTVV.

V is TRBV7-2 and J is TRBJ2-3; D is perhaps TRBD2 (5 bases). Germline V CDR1 and CDR2: SGHTA, FQGNSA. The CDR3 length is 11 residues. V was shortened by 6 bases and J by 8 bases, with 9 bases between the two germline ends. The CDR3 DNA reads as TGTGCCAGCAGACTGGAGGTTACGCAGTATTTT. Its translation is CASRLEVTQYF.

This rearrangement joins TRBV30 to TRBJ2-7; D remains unclear. Germline lookup yields CDR1 GTSNPN and CDR2 SVGIG (reference sequence). CDR3 length equals 12 residues. The ends were cut back, 3 bases at V and 2 bases at J, with 8 bases in the middle. CDR3 coding DNA: TGTGCCTGGAGCCAGGAAGCCTACGAGCAGTACTTC. Translating it yields CAWSQEAYEQYF.

V and J are TRBV27 and TRBJ1-1; 8 bases are a match to TRBD1. Germline values: CDR1 MNHEY, CDR2 SMNVEV (reference sequence). The CDR3 has 16 amino acids. J was trimmed by 1 base and V by 2 bases; bases with no gene match: 6. CDR3 amino acids: CASSLTQTGANTEAFF. CDR3 sequence (DNA): TGTGCCAGCAGTTTAACACAGACAGGGGCGAACACTGAAGCTTTCTTT.

The chain is built from TRBV7-9 and TRBJ2-3, with D perhaps matching TRBD1 or TRBD2 (5 bases each). The V and J ends lost 1 base and 0 bases respectively, with 5 bases between them. Germline assignment: CDR1 SEHNR and CDR2 FQNEAQ (reference sequence). This CDR3 contains 14 residues. In DNA form, the CDR3 reads TGTGCCAGCAGCTTAGGGGACAGCACAGATACGCAGTATTTT. Residues: CASSLGDSTDTQYF.